The 17 T cell receptor delta chains in this list originate from one sample, sequenced in a study of γδ T cells in repeated Plasmodium falciparum infection. TCRdb reanalysed the multiplex PCR reads with CATT. This sample has around 89,000 delta-chain clones, with 1.4% to 1.5% found just once. Bulk repertoires came from Vgamma9/Vdelta2+ or Vdelta2-negative gammadelta T cells flow-sorted from PBMC. Sequenced input: gamma-delta T cells from blood. These receptors were collected from a pool of human donors (malaria-infected and uninfected, not separated).

This clone was observed a handful of times. A far larger clone is off by one base, so a read error is likely. Within the sample, other DNA sequences also encode this same CDR3. The J gene went uncalled, whereas the V gene is TRDV1. Germline CDR1 TSWWSYY, CDR2 QGS. The CDR3 length is 17 residues. CDR3: CALGAPPSPRRTDKLIF. In DNA, the CDR3 is TGTGCTCTTGGGGCTCCCCCGTCCCCAAGGAGGACCGATAAACTCATCTTC.

The genes are TRDV1 and TRDJ1; 8 nucleotides line up with TRDD3. Germline matching of the DNA provided the J gene here, since TCRdb leaves it blank. CDR3 length equals 16 residues. Trimming cost V 5 bases and J 4 bases; bases outside gene matches: 12. Germline V gene lookup returns CDR1 TSWWSYY and CDR2 QGS. CDR3 protein: CALGNPLTGGHDKLIF. CDR3 coding DNA: TGTGCTCTTGGGAACCCATTAACTGGGGGCCACGATAAACTCATCTTT.

This clone was seen a few times. TCRdb has a much larger clone's protein, which differs at residue 10 from the translation of this DNA, likely because of a read error; what is shown is the protein translated from the DNA. The chain joins TRDV1 to TRDJ1; 8 bases agree with TRDD3. The CDR3 is made up of 19 amino acids. Germline CDR1 reads TSWWSYY; CDR2 reads QGS. V gave up 5 bases and J gave up 10 bases; unmatched junction bases: 27. CDR3 in amino acids: CALGKGMGFSRYWGEVLIF. CDR3 bases: TGTGCTCTTGGGAAAGGGATGGGGTTCTCACGATACTGGGGGGAAGTACTCATCTTT.

This clone showed up just a few times. A far bigger clonotype differs at one base, so this is likely a read error. In the same sample, other DNA sequences code for this CDR3. V gene TRDV1 combines with J gene TRDJ1; perhaps TRDD2 as D (5 bases). Since TCRdb gives no J gene, matching the DNA to germline was used here to assign it. The germline CDR1 and CDR2 sequences are TSWWSYY and QGS. CDR3 length: 22 amino acids. V was clipped by 3 bases and J by 4 bases, with 36 bases between them. The CDR3 loop is CALGDPYFPLLPRVLVGDKLIF. The CDR3 DNA sequence: TGTGCTCTTGGGGACCCCTATTTCCCCCTTCTTCCCCGTGTGTTAGTAGGCGATAAACTCATCTTT.

This clone was seen more than once but under ten times. The protein TCRdb gives is from a much larger clone and does not agree with this DNA's translation at residue 13, likely a read error; the protein shown here comes from the DNA. The chain uses TRDV2 and TRDJ3; weak D call: TRDD3 (5 bases). Germline V gene lookup returns CDR1 GEAIGNYY and CDR2 EKD. The CDR3 sequence is 19 residues long. The CDR3 DNA follows: TGTGCCTGTGACACCGGGATGCTCGGAGGGACCTGGCACACCCGACAGATGTTTTTC. It translates to CACDTGMLGGTWHTRQMFF.

Comment on this clone: TCRdb assigns this DNA the protein of a much larger clone, which departs from its translation at residue 13; this likely reflects a read error, and the protein shown comes from translating the DNA. The chain carries TRDV2 and TRDJ1, with 11 nucleotides matching TRDD3. Matching the DNA to germline supplied the J gene, which TCRdb does not give. Germline V gene sequence: CDR1 GEAIGNYY, CDR2 EKD. CDR3 length: 19 amino acids. With V trimmed by 0 bases and J by 1 base, 12 bases remained unmatched. Here the CDR3 DNA reads TGTGCCTGTGACACCGTAGGTGGGGGATACGTGGGGTTCACCGATAAACTCATCTTT. Translating it yields CACDTVGGGYVGFTDKLIF.

This clone showed up just a few times. The mismatch at residue 14 between this DNA's translation and the TCRdb protein of a much larger clone likely reflects a read error; the protein shown is translated from the DNA. V usage is TRDV2 and J usage is TRDJ3, with 9 bases aligning to TRDD3. TCRdb carries no J gene annotation; the J gene was assigned here by matching the DNA with germline. The CDR3 length is 21 residues. Germline assignment: CDR1 GEAIGNYY and CDR2 EKD. The CDR3 DNA follows: TGTGCCTGTGACCTTTTACGTACTGGGGGAGACAGCTCCTGTGACACCCGACAGATGTTTTTC. Protein: CACDLLRTGGDSSCDTRQMFF.

About this clone itself: Since a far larger clone is one base different, this is likely a read error. The sample has other DNA sequences that encode this CDR3 too. This rearrangement joins TRDV1 to TRDJ1, with 8 bases lining up with TRDD3. The J gene is absent in TCRdb and was assigned here via DNA matching to germline. Germline CDR1 and CDR2: TSWWSYY and QGS. This CDR3 region has 23 residues. Trimming removed 0 bases from V and 0 bases from J; junction bases left unmatched: 24. CDR3 in amino acids: CALGELEGPTYANWGEYTDKLIF. The CDR3, as DNA: TGTGCTCTTGGGGAACTGGAAGGTCCTACGTATGCTAACTGGGGGGAGTACACCGATAAACTCATCTTT.

This clone has a handful of counts. With only one base between it and a far larger clone, this is likely a read error. This sample also contains other DNA sequences that code for the same CDR3. The chain has TRDV1 and TRDJ1; D is perhaps TRDD3 (6 bases). Per germline, CDR1 TSWWSYY and CDR2 QGS. The CDR3 runs 17 residues. This chain's CDR3 is CALGEPPTGSYTDKLIF. The CDR3 DNA reads as TGTGCTCTCGGGGAACCCCCGACTGGGTCGTACACCGATAAACTCATCTTT.

This clone was found many times. This chain joins TRDV3 and TRDJ1; possibly TRDD3 for D (6 bases). V shed 1 base and J shed 8 bases, with 23 bases lying between them. Looked up from germline, CDR1 is TVYSNPD and CDR2 is GDNSRS (reference sequence). CDR3 size: 15 residues. The CDR3 loop reads CAFNPRWILGRKLIF. The DNA for the CDR3 is TGTGCCTTTAATCCTCGGTGGATACTGGGCAGGAAACTCATCTTT.

This clone was recorded a few times. The chain combines TRDV1 with TRDJ1, with a weak D call TRDD2 (6 bases). TCRdb leaves out the J gene; it was filled in here by matching the DNA to germline. The CDR3 runs to 19 residues. V gave up 3 bases and J gave up 2 bases, with 25 bases separating them. The V gene's germline CDR1 is TSWWSYY and CDR2 QGS. CDR3 coding DNA: TGTGCTCTTGGGGAGACTTCCTCTACGAGATACCACATAACCGATAAACTCATCTTT. It encodes CALGETSSTRYHITDKLIF.

In this sample, this clone turned up a few times. The protein held in TCRdb is that of a much larger clone and does not match this DNA's translation at residue 4, likely because of a read error; the protein shown is translated from the DNA. This chain links TRDV1 with TRDJ1; 8 nucleotides match TRDD3. This CDR3 spans 19 amino acids. Looked up from germline, CDR1 is TSWWSYY and CDR2 is QGS. In DNA, the CDR3 is TGTGCTCTTAGGGAAACTCTCCAACTGGGGGGCCTGTACACCGATAAACTCATCTTT. It is translated as CALRETLQLGGLYTDKLIF.

Details on this clone: The protein TCRdb lists belongs to a much larger clone and differs from this DNA's translation at residue 11, which points to a read error; the protein shown is made from the DNA. The chain carries TRDV2 and TRDJ1; 9 nucleotides line up with TRDD3. Trimming cost V 1 base and J 0 bases; bases outside gene matches: 11. There are 18 residues in the CDR3. Germline V lookup: CDR1 GEAIGNYY, CDR2 EKD. This chain's CDR3 is CACDTYDWGTCHTDKLIF. The DNA of the CDR3 is TGTGCCTGTGACACTTACGACTGGGGGACTTGCCACACCGATAAACTCATCTTT.

About this clone itself: TCRdb's protein for this DNA is that of a much larger clone and differs from the translation at residue 16, likely a read error; the protein shown is the DNA translation. The chain uses TRDV1 and TRDJ1; 7 bases match TRDD2. This CDR3 comprises 19 residues. The germline CDR1 and CDR2 sequences are TSWWSYY and QGS. The CDR3: CALGTSIPTVWEYTDRLIF. The CDR3 nucleotides are TGTGCTCTTGGTACCTCTATTCCTACAGTGTGGGAGTACACCGATAGACTCATCTTT.

This sequence joins TRDV2 and TRDJ1, with D hard to call. The CDR3 has 16 residues. Germline assignment: CDR1 GEAIGNYY and CDR2 EKD. V lost 3 bases to trimming and J lost 0 bases, with 16 bases between them. CDR3 amino acids: CACDAPATGYTDKLIF. CDR3 in DNA: TGTGCCTGTGACGCTCCTGCGACGGGGTACACCGATAAACTCATCTTT.

As regards this clone: Translating this DNA gives a protein that differs at residue 12 from the TCRdb one, which belongs to a much larger clone; a read error is likely, and the protein shown is this translation. The chain links TRDV1 to TRDJ1; tentative D call: TRDD3 (6 bases). Since TCRdb gives no J gene, matching the DNA to germline was used here to assign it. The CDR3 has 20 amino acids. Between the trimmed V and J ends, which lost 1 base and 3 bases, there was a span of 27 bases. Germline values: CDR1 TSWWSYY, CDR2 QGS. The CDR3: CALGEPANVLHVLGPDKLIF. As DNA, the CDR3 is TGTGCTCTTGGGGAACCAGCTAACGTCCTCCACGTACTGGGTCCCGATAAACTCATCTTT.

The sample holds a few counts of this clone. TCRdb's entry gives the protein of a much larger clone, which mismatches this DNA's translation at residue 9, likely from a read error; the protein reported here is translated from the DNA. CDR3 amino acids: CACDTVGEPPRTDKLIF. CDR3 bases: TGTGCCTGTGACACCGTGGGGGAGCCCCCGAGAACCGATAAACTCATCTTT. The gene calls are TRDV2 and TRDJ1; TRDD3 agrees at 7 bases. The J gene, not given by TCRdb, was assigned here from a germline match of the nucleotide sequence. The CDR3 contains 17 residues. Losses at the gene ends were 0 bases for V and 2 bases for J; bases not matched to a gene: 11. In germline, CDR1 is GEAIGNYY, CDR2 EKD.